These 10 T cell receptor beta chains were sequenced from one sample in a study of shared clonotypes between healthy human individuals. Sequenced by immunoSEQ multiplex PCR; TCRdb stores in-frame clones only, minus some. The table has 400,000 to 500,000 clones, around 78% seen once. Sequenced sample: PBMCs. The receptors shown here come from a woman between 35 and 50 years old in good health. Some clones in this sample may be carry-over from other donors' samples.

The CDR3 DNA follows: TGTGCCAGCAGCTGGACAGGGGGAGAATACGAGCAGTACTTC. Translated: CASSWTGGEYEQYF. The gene calls are TRBV2 and TRBJ2-7; 10 bases map to TRBD1. This CDR3 has 14 amino acids. Germline loops: CDR1 SNHLY, CDR2 FYNNEI. V was clipped by 6 bases and J by 4 bases; unmatched bases: 6.

The chain joins TRBV7-2 to TRBJ2-5; D is unclear. Germline V gene data show CDR1 as SGHTA and CDR2 as FQGNSA. Between the trimmed V and J ends, which lost 5 bases and 5 bases, there was a span of 9 bases. The CDR3 consists of 12 residues. CDR3 nucleotide sequence: TGTGCCAGCAGCCTTAGTTCGGAGACCCAGTACTTC. Amino acids: CASSLSSETQYF.

In its sample, this clone was seen many times. The chain employs TRBV11-2 and TRBJ2-1, with TRBD2 matching over 7 bases. The CDR3 loop spans 14 amino acids. The V segment lost 4 bases and the J segment 7 bases; nucleotides outside the gene matches: 7. Germline CDR1 and CDR2: SGHAT and FQNNGV. The CDR3 nucleotides read TGTGCCAGCAGCTCTGGGACTAAGGCGAATGAGCAGTTCTTC. It encodes CASSSGTKANEQFF. Using reference TRBV11-2 and TRBJ2-1 for the parts outside the CDR3, the full variable domain is EAGVAQSPRYKIIEKRQSVAFWCNPISGHATLYWYQQILGQGPKLLIQFQNNGVVDDSQLPKDRFSAERLKGVDSTLKIQPAKLEDSAVYLCASSSGTKANEQFFGPGTRLTVL.

The chain employs TRBV6-5 and TRBJ2-7, with D perhaps TRBD1 or TRBD2 (6 bases each). The ends were cut back, 7 bases at V and 12 bases at J, with 22 bases in the middle. CDR3 size: 13 residues. Per the germline V gene, CDR1 is MNHEY and CDR2 is SVGAGI. The chain's CDR3 is CASNPSGGLDRYF. The CDR3 DNA is TGTGCCAGCAACCCATCTGGGGGGCTAGATCGGTACTTC.

This clone has more than one count but fewer than ten. Other DNA sequences in the same sample also yield this CDR3. The gene calls are TRBV7-9 and TRBJ1-4, with D possibly matching TRBD1 (5 bases). There are 13 residues in the CDR3. Germline-derived CDR1 and CDR2 are SEHNR and FQNEAQ (reference sequence). V gave up 3 bases and J gave up 7 bases, with 9 bases separating them. The CDR3 region has the DNA TGTGCCAGCAGCTTTGGGGGTGGTGAAAAACTGTTTTTT. This encodes CASSFGGGEKLFF.

A note on this clone: A far bigger clonotype differs at one base, so this is likely a read error. The rearrangement joins TRBV10-3 to TRBJ2-1, with unresolved D. Germline V lookup: CDR1 ENHRY, CDR2 SYGVKD. This CDR3 is 13 amino acids long. Here the CDR3 reads CAISDPKYSERFF. CDR3 DNA: TGTGCCATCAGTGACCCCAAGTATAGTGAGCGGTTCTTC.

This clone was seen a few times. The chain joins TRBV2 to TRBJ2-3; 11 bases line up with TRBD2. The CDR3 has 17 residues. From germline, CDR1 is SNHLY and CDR2 FYNNEI. V lost 5 bases, J lost 5 bases, and 12 bases stayed unmatched. CDR3 residues: CASSRLTSGRGKDTQYF. The CDR3 DNA reads as TGTGCCAGCAGTAGACTCACTAGCGGGAGAGGGAAAGATACGCAGTATTTT.

CDR3: CASSSGIYNEQFF. The CDR3 nucleotides are TGTGCCAGCAGCTCTGGGATTTACAATGAGCAGTTCTTC. This rearrangement joins TRBV7-3 to TRBJ2-1; D is ambiguous. The CDR3 extends over 13 amino acids. Trimming took 4 bases from V and 4 from J, leaving 8 bases between them. CDR1 SGHTA and CDR2 FQGTGA come from the germline V gene. The variable domain in full, with the rest retrieved from reference TRBV7-3 and TRBJ2-1, is GAGVSQTPSNKVTEKGKYVELRCDPISGHTALYWYRQSLGQGPEFLIYFQGTGAADDSGLPNDRFFAVRPEGSVSTLKIQRTERGDSAVYLCASSSGIYNEQFFGPGTRLTVL.

This clone was seen only a few times. The chain employs TRBV5-4 and TRBJ1-2; D is undetermined. The CDR3 is 13 residues long. Per germline, CDR1 SGHNT and CDR2 YYREEE (reference sequence). Trimming shortened V by 4 bases and J by 6 bases, and 13 bases separated the two germline ends. CDR3 DNA: TGTGCCAGCAGCCTCCCTAGGACGGATGGCTACACCTTC. This encodes CASSLPRTDGYTF.

This clone was recorded at least ten times. The chain couples TRBV11-2 to TRBJ2-1, with 12 bases that match TRBD2. CDR1 and CDR2 (germline): SGHAT, FQNNGV. The V segment lost 8 bases and the J segment 4 bases; nucleotides outside the gene matches: 3. This CDR3 has 14 amino acids. In DNA form, the CDR3 reads TGTGCCAGCCAGACTAGCGGGAGATACAATGAGCAGTTCTTC. Protein: CASQTSGRYNEQFF.